What follows are 12 T cell receptor beta chains derived from one specimen sequenced in a study of T-cell reconstitution after alpha-beta-depleted transplantation in children. Researchers prepared the TCRbeta library using unique molecular identifiers, the study reports. TCRdb re-derived calls from the PCR reads in MiXCR, one entry per CDR3 protein. The sample contains fewer than 750,000 distinct CDR3 sequences, 25% to 30% of which appear only once. The material was PBMCs, obtained before TCRalphabeta/CD19-depleted stem cell transplant. Every receptor here comes from a boy in the first two years of life with Wiskott-Aldrich syndrome, due to receive a stem cell transplant.

In its sample, this clonotype was seen a few times. CDR3 coding DNA: TGTGCCAGCAGAGCGGGGGCGGCCACCGGGGAGCTGTTTTTT. Translation: CASRAGAATGELFF. The V gene is TRBV7-6, the J gene TRBJ2-2; TRBD2 matches at 8 bases. J lost 4 bases, V lost 6 bases, and 4 bases had no gene match. The CDR3 runs 14 residues. Germline V gene sequence: CDR1 SGHVS, CDR2 FNYEAQ.

This chain connects TRBV27 to TRBJ2-2; TRBD1 is a possible D gene (6 bases). Germline-derived CDR1 and CDR2 are MNHEY and SMNVEV (reference sequence). The ends were cut back, 2 bases at V and 5 bases at J, with 9 bases in the middle. The CDR3 contains 14 residues. CDR3 region: CASSLVQGTGELFF. The CDR3 coding sequence is TGTGCCAGCAGTTTAGTACAGGGTACCGGGGAGCTGTTTTTT.

This clonotype has only a few counts. The CDR3 loop is CSAWKNSYEQYF. CDR3 sequence (DNA): TGCAGTGCTTGGAAGAACTCCTACGAGCAGTACTTC. The genes are TRBV20-1 and TRBJ2-7; D is unclear. The CDR3 has 12 amino acids. V lost 5 bases and J 0 bases, leaving 8 bases between the germline ends. CDR1 is DFQATT, CDR2 SNEGSKA, per germline (reference sequence).

V and J are TRBV6-5 and TRBJ2-3; 14 bases are a match to TRBD2. This CDR3 has 16 residues. The V and J ends lost 0 bases and 5 bases, in that order; junction bases with no gene match: 1. Germline lookup yields CDR1 MNHEY and CDR2 SVGAGI. The CDR3 nucleotides read TGTGCCAGCAGTTACTCCGGACTAGCGGGAGGAGATACGCAGTATTTT. Its translation: CASSYSGLAGGDTQYF.

This clonotype was counted between two and nine times. V is TRBV5-1 and J is TRBJ2-1; TRBD2 matches at 9 bases. After removal of 4 bases from V and 8 bases from J, the junction contained 7 bases not matched to a gene. The CDR3 totals 14 residues. Germline V lookup: CDR1 SGHRS, CDR2 YFSETQ. CDR3 region: CASSASGTGDEQFF. CDR3 nucleotides: TGCGCCAGCAGCGCTAGCGGGACCGGGGATGAGCAGTTCTTC.

This clonotype was seen many times. The chain combines TRBV7-8 with TRBJ2-7; 12 nucleotides agree with TRBD2. Trimming took 4 bases from V and 3 from J; bases not matched to a gene: 4. Germline V lookup: CDR1 SGHVS, CDR2 FQNEAQ. The CDR3 contains 15 residues. The CDR3 nucleotides are TGTGCCAGCAGCTCCGGACTAGCGGGGCTCTACGAGCAGTACTTC. This sequence encodes CASSSGLAGLYEQYF.

This clonotype has a handful of counts. The chain uses TRBV4-1 and TRBJ2-1; 12 bases map to TRBD2. J gave up 4 bases and V 4 bases, and 8 bases lay outside the gene matches. The CDR3 extends over 17 amino acids. Germline V lookup: CDR1 MGHRA, CDR2 YSYEKL. For the CDR3, the DNA is TGCGCCAGCAGCCCCTTCCCCGGACTAGCGGGATACAATGAGCAGTTCTTC. It specifies CASSPFPGLAGYNEQFF.

This clonotype was observed a handful of times. The rearrangement uses TRBV7-9 and TRBJ2-1; 7 bases are a match to TRBD2. V lost 3 bases to trimming and J lost 5 bases; unmatched junction nucleotides: 13. The germline V gene has CDR1 SEHNR and CDR2 FQNEAQ (reference sequence). This CDR3 is built from 17 residues. The CDR3 DNA reads as TGTGCCAGCAGCTTTGGTCGGGCGCGGGAGTCTCACAATGAGCAGTTCTTC. Residues: CASSFGRARESHNEQFF.

The chain couples TRBV7-8 to TRBJ2-5; TRBD2 aligns across 7 bases. Germline assignment: CDR1 SGHVS and CDR2 FQNEAQ. J gave up 2 bases and V 5 bases, and 11 bases lay outside the gene matches. The CDR3 consists of 16 residues. This chain's CDR3 is CASSIGGRAQQETQYF. Here the CDR3 DNA reads TGTGCCAGCAGCATAGGAGGGAGGGCCCAACAAGAGACCCAGTACTTC.

The V call is TRBV7-9, the J call TRBJ1-4; the match to TRBD1 covers 8 bases. This CDR3 is 14 amino acids long. The germline CDR1 and CDR2 sequences are SEHNR and FQNEAQ (reference sequence). J gave up 3 bases and V 6 bases, and 3 bases lay outside the gene matches. The CDR3 DNA reads as TGTGCCAGCAGGGCGACAGGGGCTAATGAAAAACTGTTTTTT. Protein: CASRATGANEKLFF.

This clonotype was recorded many times. The chain recombines TRBV5-1 with TRBJ2-1, with D tentatively TRBD1 (6 bases). Deletions cut 3 bases from V and 1 base from J, with 11 bases between. The CDR3 has 15 amino acids. Looked up from germline, CDR1 is SGHRS and CDR2 is YFSETQ. The CDR3: CASSSRGASYNEQFF. The CDR3 bases are TGCGCCAGCAGCTCCAGGGGCGCTTCCTACAATGAGCAGTTCTTC.

CDR3 residues: CAKTDPGTNYNEQFF. The CDR3 coding sequence is TGTGCCAAAACCGATCCCGGGACGAACTACAATGAGCAGTTCTTC. This chain uses TRBV21-1 with TRBJ2-1; TRBD1 reflects the table's D call only, with no check against the DNA. TRBV21-1 is a pseudogene locus. The CDR3 consists of 15 residues.